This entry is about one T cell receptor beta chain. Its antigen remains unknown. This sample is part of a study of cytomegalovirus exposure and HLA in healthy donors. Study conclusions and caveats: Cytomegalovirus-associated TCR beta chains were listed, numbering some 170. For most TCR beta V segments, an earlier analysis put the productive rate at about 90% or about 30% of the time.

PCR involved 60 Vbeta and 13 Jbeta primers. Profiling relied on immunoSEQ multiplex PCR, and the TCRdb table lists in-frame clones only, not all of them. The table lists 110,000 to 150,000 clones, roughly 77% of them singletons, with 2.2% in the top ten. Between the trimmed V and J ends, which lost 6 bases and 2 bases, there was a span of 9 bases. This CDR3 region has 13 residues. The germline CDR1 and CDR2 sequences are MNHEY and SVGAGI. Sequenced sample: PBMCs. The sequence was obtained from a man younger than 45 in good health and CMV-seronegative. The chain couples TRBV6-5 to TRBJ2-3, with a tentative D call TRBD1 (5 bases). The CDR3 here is CASSLQDTDTQYF. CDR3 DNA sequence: TGTGCCAGCAGCTTACAGGACACAGATACGCAGTATTTT.